Presented here are 24 T cell receptor beta chains from one specimen sequenced in a study of blood T cell repertoires in COVID-19. Some clones are missing from TCRdb's copy, which holds only in-frame ones; the method was immunoSEQ multiplex PCR. The table records tens of thousands of clones, around 91% of them present only once. Sample: peripheral blood. Receptors were obtained from a woman aged 60-70 years with COVID-19, enrolled during active disease.

The chain is built from TRBV6-2 or TRBV6-3 and TRBJ1-5; TRBD1 might be the D (5 bases). Germline CDR1 MNHEY, CDR2 SVGEGT. The CDR3 has 14 amino acids. V lost 2 bases to trimming and J lost 4 bases, with 9 bases between them. For the CDR3, the DNA is TGTGCCAGCAGTTACCCCGGGGGAAATCAGCCCCAGCATTTT. Translated, it gives CASSYPGGNQPQHF.

The chain carries TRBV18 and TRBJ2-3; TRBD2 matches at 7 bases. V lost 2 bases and J lost 5; bases outside the gene matches: 16. CDR1 and CDR2 (germline): KGHSH, LQKENI. This CDR3 comprises 18 residues. The CDR3 DNA reads TGTGCCAGCTCACCAAAGGTAGCGGGCTTCCTACCGGGAGATACGCAGTATTTT. Its protein product is CASSPKVAGFLPGDTQYF.

This chain uses TRBV3-1 (or the pseudogene TRBV3-2) with TRBJ1-5, with D tentatively TRBD1 (6 bases). CDR3 length equals 15 residues. Germline loops: CDR1 LGHDT, CDR2 YNNKEL (reference sequence). V was shortened by 1 base and J by 4 bases, with 11 bases between the two germline ends. CDR3 bases: TGTGCCAGCAGCCAAGGAAAAACAGGGAATCAGCCCCAGCATTTT. Translation gives CASSQGKTGNQPQHF.

The V and J genes are TRBV27 and TRBJ2-7; maybe TRBD1 (5 bases). V lost 3 bases to trimming and J lost 7 bases, with 13 bases between them. Germline loops: CDR1 MNHEY, CDR2 SMNVEV (reference sequence). The CDR3 totals 13 residues. The CDR3 DNA follows: TGTGCCAGCAGTTTTTCATCAGGGCTTGAGCAGTACTTC. Its protein is CASSFSSGLEQYF.

V usage is TRBV6-4 and J usage is TRBJ1-1, with D maybe TRBD1 (5 bases). CDR3 length equals 13 residues. Trimming took off 6 bases at V and 1 base at J, with 9 bases between the two ends. Germline V lookup: CDR1 MRHNA, CDR2 SNTAGT. The CDR3 DNA sequence: TGTGCCAGCAGCGAGACAGCGAACACTGAAGCTTTCTTT. It is translated as CASSETANTEAFF.

V gene TRBV7-8 combines with J gene TRBJ1-2, with D possibly being TRBD1 (6 bases). Germline assignment: CDR1 SGHVS and CDR2 FQNEAQ. Trimming took off 2 bases at V and 2 bases at J, with 21 bases between the two ends. The CDR3 loop spans 18 amino acids. CDR3 residues: CASSLNRDGRGRNYGYTF. CDR3 DNA: TGTGCCAGCAGCTTAAACCGGGACGGCAGGGGTCGAAACTATGGCTACACCTTC. Looking up the rest from reference TRBV7-8 and TRBJ1-2 gives the full variable domain: GAGVSQSPRYKVAKRGQDVALRCDPISGHVSLFWYQQALGQGPEFLTYFQNEAQLDKSGLPSDRFFAERPEGSVSTLKIQRTQQEDSAVYLCASSLNRDGRGRNYGYTFGSGTRLTVV.

The chain joins TRBV11-2 to TRBJ1-2; D is possibly TRBD1 (5 bases). CDR3 length: 16 amino acids. The V gene's germline CDR1 is SGHAT and CDR2 FQNNGV. V shed 4 bases and J shed 9 bases, with 24 bases lying between them. The CDR3 DNA reads TGTGCCAGCAGCTCAGTTCGAGGGAGGGGTTCTGTAAGCTACACCTTC. Amino acids: CASSSVRGRGSVSYTF.

The rearrangement uses TRBV19 and TRBJ2-7; D unresolved. CDR1 is LNHDA and CDR2 is SQIVND in the germline V gene (reference sequence). There are 13 residues in the CDR3. Trimming took off 3 bases at V and 1 base at J, with 7 bases between the two ends. DNA of the CDR3: TGTGCCAGTAGTATTCAACAGTCCTACGAGCAGTACTTC. Translation gives CASSIQQSYEQYF. The variable domain in full, completed from reference TRBV19 and TRBJ2-7, reads DGGITQSPKYLFRKEGQNVTLSCEQNLNHDAMYWYRQDPGQGLRLIYYSQIVNDFQKGDIAEGYSVSREKKESFPLTVTSAQKNPTAFYLCASSIQQSYEQYFGPGTRLTVT.

The chain is built from TRBV10-3 and TRBJ2-6; D not resolved. Trimming removed 9 bases from V and 2 bases from J, with 8 bases in between. CDR1 and CDR2 from the germline V gene are ENHRY and SYGVKD. The CDR3 length is 13 residues. The CDR3 loop reads CAIEETGANVLTF. The CDR3 coding sequence is TGTGCCATTGAGGAGACTGGGGCCAACGTCCTGACTTTC.

V is TRBV7-9 and J is TRBJ2-3; tentative D call: TRBD1 (5 bases). From germline, CDR1 is SEHNR and CDR2 FQNEAQ (reference sequence). The ends were cut back, 3 bases at V and 0 bases at J, with 7 bases in the middle. The CDR3 consists of 14 residues. CDR3 loop: CASSLTASTDTQYF. In DNA form, the CDR3 reads TGTGCCAGCAGCTTGACAGCTAGCACAGATACGCAGTATTTT.

The chain joins TRBV27 to TRBJ2-2, with TRBD2 identical over 9 bases. V gave up 5 bases and J gave up 6 bases; unmatched junction bases: 7. The CDR3 loop spans 15 amino acids. From germline, CDR1 is MNHEY and CDR2 SMNVEV (reference sequence). DNA for the CDR3: TGTGCCAGCAGTCCACAGGGACTAGCATCCGGGGAGCTGTTTTTT. It encodes CASSPQGLASGELFF.

The chain has TRBV28 and TRBJ1-3; D perhaps matches TRBD1 (5 bases). Germline CDR1 reads MDHEN; CDR2 reads SYDVKM. CDR3 length: 14 residues. Trimming removed 7 bases at V and 4 bases at J, with 14 bases between. The CDR3 protein is CASTRTGIGNTIYF. The CDR3 nucleotides are TGTGCCAGCACGCGAACAGGTATAGGAAACACCATATATTTT.

This clone has just a few counts. This sequence joins TRBV9 and TRBJ2-1; 8 bases agree with TRBD2. CDR1 SGDLS and CDR2 YYNGEE come from the germline V gene. With 2 bases clipped from V and 4 bases from J, the junction kept 5 bases outside the gene matches. CDR3 length equals 15 residues. CDR3 bases: TGTGCCAGCAGCGTGGAACTAGCGGAGTACAATGAGCAGTTCTTC. Protein product: CASSVELAEYNEQFF.

CDR3 sequence: CASSSRTGEGTEAFF. CDR3 nucleotide sequence: TGCGCCAGCAGCTCCAGGACAGGGGAGGGCACTGAAGCTTTCTTT. The rearrangement uses TRBV5-1 and TRBJ1-1; 9 bases agree with TRBD1. CDR3 length equals 15 residues. In germline, CDR1 is SGHRS, CDR2 YFSETQ. The V segment lost 3 bases and the J segment 4 bases; nucleotides outside the gene matches: 7.

This chain connects TRBV18 to TRBJ1-5; TRBD1 matches at 11 bases. CDR1 is KGHSH, CDR2 LQKENI, per germline. V was pared by 6 bases and J by 3 bases, with 4 bases of the junction left unmatched. The CDR3 contains 15 residues. The CDR3 DNA reads TGTGCCAGCTCGCCGGGACAGGGGGTCAATCAGCCCCAGCATTTT. Amino acid sequence: CASSPGQGVNQPQHF.

This chain joins TRBV19 and TRBJ1-5; D possibly corresponds to TRBD1 (6 bases). CDR3 size: 14 residues. Looked up from germline, CDR1 is LNHDA and CDR2 is SQIVND (reference sequence). V gave up 9 bases and J gave up 3 bases, with 15 bases separating them. The CDR3 DNA follows: TGTGCCAGCACGCAACAGGGCTTCAATCAGCCCCAGCATTTT. This gives the protein CASTQQGFNQPQHF. Full variable domain (outside the CDR3, taken from reference TRBV19 and TRBJ1-5): DGGITQSPKYLFRKEGQNVTLSCEQNLNHDAMYWYRQDPGQGLRLIYYSQIVNDFQKGDIAEGYSVSREKKESFPLTVTSAQKNPTAFYLCASTQQGFNQPQHFGDGTRLSIL.

This clone was found once. The chain recombines TRBV30 with TRBJ2-3; D unresolved. The CDR3 has 14 amino acids. Trimming removed 0 bases from V and 2 bases from J, with 9 bases in between. Germline values: CDR1 GTSNPN, CDR2 SVGIG (reference sequence). As DNA, the CDR3 is TGTGCCTGGAGTGTAGTCCAGATCACAGATACGCAGTATTTT. It yields the protein CAWSVVQITDTQYF.

The chain combines TRBV7-8 with TRBJ2-1; 7 bases are a match to TRBD2. The J segment lost 1 base and the V segment lost 5 bases, leaving 11 bases of the junction unmatched. This CDR3 region has 17 residues. CDR1 is SGHVS, CDR2 FQNEAQ, per germline. The CDR3 loop is CASSIIFSGYSYNEQFF. The CDR3 DNA reads as TGTGCCAGCAGCATTATCTTTAGCGGGTATTCCTACAATGAGCAGTTCTTC.

This clone was detected a few times. The chain couples TRBV9 to TRBJ2-7; TRBD2 is a possible D gene (6 bases). V lost 0 bases to trimming and J lost 3 bases, with 10 bases between them. CDR1 and CDR2 (germline): SGDLS, YYNGEE. The CDR3 spans 14 residues. The CDR3 here is CASSVAGAGYEQYF. DNA of the CDR3: TGTGCCAGCAGCGTAGCGGGAGCAGGCTACGAGCAGTACTTC. Full variable domain (remainder filled in from reference TRBV9 and TRBJ2-7): DSGVTQTPKHLITATGQRVTLRCSPRSGDLSVYWYQQSLDQGLQFLIQYYNGEERAKGNILERFSAQQFPDLHSELNLSSLELGDSALYFCASSVAGAGYEQYFGPGTRLTVT.

CDR3 amino acids: CASSSTGRSHEQYF. The CDR3 DNA sequence: TGTGCCAGCAGCTCGACAGGGCGATCCCACGAGCAGTACTTC. The J gene is TRBJ2-7, the V gene TRBV7-9; 7 bases map to TRBD1. The CDR3 is made up of 14 amino acids. Per germline, CDR1 SEHNR and CDR2 FQNEAQ (reference sequence). V trimming: 4 bases; J trimming: 5 bases; junction bases outside the gene matches: 8.

This chain links TRBV3-1 (or the pseudogene TRBV3-2) with TRBJ2-3; weak D call: TRBD2 (5 bases). This CDR3 is built from 22 residues. Trimming removed 1 base at V and 0 bases at J, with 29 bases between. The germline CDR1 and CDR2 sequences are LGHDT and YNNKEL (reference sequence). The CDR3 DNA reads as TGTGCCAGCAGCCAAGGTATCGGTCCGACCTCACCGGGGAGCCTAAGCACAGATACGCAGTATTTT. This sequence encodes CASSQGIGPTSPGSLSTDTQYF.

V and J are TRBV6-5 and TRBJ1-5, with D possibly being TRBD1 (5 bases). The ends were cut back, 6 bases at V and 3 bases at J, with 12 bases in the middle. Germline CDR1 MNHEY, CDR2 SVGAGI. This CDR3 spans 14 amino acids. The CDR3 is CASSPNRNNQPQHF. The CDR3 DNA is TGTGCCAGCAGCCCGAACAGGAACAATCAGCCCCAGCATTTT.

This clone has only a few counts. The chain joins TRBV3-1 (or the pseudogene TRBV3-2) to TRBJ1-1, with D possibly TRBD1 on 5 matching bases. Germline CDR1 LGHDT, CDR2 YNNKEL (reference sequence). This CDR3 spans 16 amino acids. Trimming left V 1 base short and J 0 bases short, with 12 bases between. Here the CDR3 DNA reads TGTGCCAGCAGCCAAGTTCCTCGGGGGGTGAACACTGAAGCTTTCTTT. Protein: CASSQVPRGVNTEAFF.

The table lists this clone with a few counts. Written as DNA, the CDR3 is TGTGCCTGGAGCCCGGGACAGGGTACCTTCAACTATGGCTACACCTTC. This encodes CAWSPGQGTFNYGYTF. The chain links TRBV30 to TRBJ1-2; 9 bases line up with TRBD1. The CDR3 has 16 amino acids. V trimming: 3 bases; J trimming: 2 bases; junction bases outside the gene matches: 10. Germline V gene sequence: CDR1 GTSNPN, CDR2 SVGIG (reference sequence).